Included here is one TCR beta chain sequence, with context. Its antigen is unknown. The source of the sample is a study of post-analysis software for immune sequencing data. Findings and limits, study-wide: Compared against controls, patients with multiple sclerosis displayed significantly lower normalized Chao1 diversity. Controls showed lower frequencies than patients for several TRBV segments, and TRBV5-6, TRBV5-1 and TRBV20-1 were among these.

Germline V gives CDR1 SGHTA, CDR2 FQGNSA. There are 16 residues in the CDR3. Unique molecular identifiers featured in each of the TCR beta cDNA libraries. TCRdb reprocessed the PCR reads via MiXCR and lists one record per CDR3 protein. Found here are about 620,000 distinct CDR3 sequences, around 44% of them singletons; the top ten hold 1.5% to 2%. The chain is built from TRBV7-2 and TRBJ2-7; 11 bases align to TRBD2. The tail of the sequence fits TRBJ2-5 better, so the J call may be wrong. The receptor was derived from a girl aged 5-17 years with multiple sclerosis. Sequenced: blood. CDR3 sequence reads: CASSLGASGRMETQYF. The CDR3 nucleotides read TGTGCCAGCAGCTTAGGGGCTAGCGGGAGGATGGAGACCCAGTACTTC.